This TCR beta chain was documented in a study of PD-1 blockade in classical Hodgkin lymphoma. Documented time point: cycle 4 day 1 (C4D1), after five to seven weeks of nivolumab. Each of the patients experienced relapse following autologous stem cell transplantation, and their brentuximab vedotin exposure differed. The CDR3 sequence is 14 residues long. The protocol was immunoSEQ multiplex PCR, while the TCRdb copy is restricted to in-frame clones and leaves out a portion. The repertoire has about 110,000 clones, roughly 90% of them found once; the top ten carry under 20%. The rearrangement links TRBV1 to TRBJ2-7; the D segment call TRBD1 is taken from the table without a DNA check. TRBV1 is labeled a pseudogene. This specimen was peripheral blood mononuclear cells (PBMCs), taken before the fourth cycle of nivolumab. This receptor was identified in a human donor with classical Hodgkin lymphoma. In nucleotides, the CDR3 is TGCACCAGCTCCCGGACAGGGTCGGTTTACGAGCAGTACTTC. This gives the protein CTSSRTGSVYEQYF.